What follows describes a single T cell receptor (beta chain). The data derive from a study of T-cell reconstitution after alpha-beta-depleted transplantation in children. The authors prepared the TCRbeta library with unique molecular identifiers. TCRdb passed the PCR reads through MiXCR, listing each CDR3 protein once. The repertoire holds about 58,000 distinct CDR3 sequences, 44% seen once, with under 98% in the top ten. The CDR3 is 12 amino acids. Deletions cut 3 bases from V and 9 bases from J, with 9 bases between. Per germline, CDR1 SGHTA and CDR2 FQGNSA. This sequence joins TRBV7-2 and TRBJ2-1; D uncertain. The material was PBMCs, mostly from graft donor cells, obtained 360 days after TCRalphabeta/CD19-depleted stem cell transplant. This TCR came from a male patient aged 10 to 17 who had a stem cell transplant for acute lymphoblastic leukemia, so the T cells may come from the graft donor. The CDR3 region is CASSFWSAEQFF. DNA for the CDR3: TGTGCCAGCAGCTTTTGGTCGGCTGAGCAGTTCTTC.